This T cell receptor beta chain was sequenced for a study of T cells in Graves' hyperthyroidism and ophthalmopathy. Points from the study as a whole: Appearing also in blood were most of the thyroid clonotypes expanded above 0.001.

This clonotype was counted only a few times. Its specificity is not known. With 3 bases removed from V and 3 bases from J, the gap between germline ends came to 20 bases. Germline CDR1 is SGHKS and CDR2 is YYEKEE (reference sequence). This CDR3 comprises 17 residues. Those patients with uncontrolled infection, other autoimmune disease, pregnancy or lactation were excluded. Source material for PBMCs was less than 12 ml fresh peripheral blood. RNA transcripts were the template for amplifying TCR beta CDR3 regions. Initially, a first-round RT-PCR of the TCR CDR3 employed the HTBI primer set. In TCRdb, the multiplex PCR reads were re-called with MiXCR into one record per CDR3 protein. The sample contains roughly 660,000 distinct CDR3 sequences, 17% of which appear only once.

The specimen was blood. This receptor was obtained from a middle-aged man with Graves' hyperthyroidism. The V and J genes are TRBV5-5 and TRBJ2-3, with a tentative D call TRBD2 (6 bases). CDR3 DNA: TGTGCCAGCAGCTGGGACTTCTTGCCCTCCCCAACAGATACGCAGTATTTT. This codes for CASSWDFLPSPTDTQYF.